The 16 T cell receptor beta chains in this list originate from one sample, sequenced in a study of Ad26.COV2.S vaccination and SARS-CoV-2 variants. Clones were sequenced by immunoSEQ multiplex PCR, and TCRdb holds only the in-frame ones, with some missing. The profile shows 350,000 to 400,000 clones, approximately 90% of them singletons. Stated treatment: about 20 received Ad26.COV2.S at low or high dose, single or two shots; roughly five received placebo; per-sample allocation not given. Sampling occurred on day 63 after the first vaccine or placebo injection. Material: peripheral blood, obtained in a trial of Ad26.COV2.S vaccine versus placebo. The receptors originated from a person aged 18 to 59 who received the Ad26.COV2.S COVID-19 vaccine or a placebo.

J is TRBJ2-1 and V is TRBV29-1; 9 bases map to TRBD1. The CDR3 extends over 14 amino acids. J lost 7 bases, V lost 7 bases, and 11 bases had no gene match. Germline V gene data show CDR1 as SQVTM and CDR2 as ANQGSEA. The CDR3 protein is CSAVGDREYNEQFF. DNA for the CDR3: TGCAGCGCCGTGGGGGACAGGGAGTATAATGAGCAGTTCTTC.

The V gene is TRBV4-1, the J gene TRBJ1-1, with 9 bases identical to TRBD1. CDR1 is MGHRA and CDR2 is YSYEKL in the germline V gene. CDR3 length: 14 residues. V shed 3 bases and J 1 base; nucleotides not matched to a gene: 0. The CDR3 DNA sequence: TGCGCCAGCAGCCAGGACAGGGGGAACACTGAAGCTTTCTTT. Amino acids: CASSQDRGNTEAFF.

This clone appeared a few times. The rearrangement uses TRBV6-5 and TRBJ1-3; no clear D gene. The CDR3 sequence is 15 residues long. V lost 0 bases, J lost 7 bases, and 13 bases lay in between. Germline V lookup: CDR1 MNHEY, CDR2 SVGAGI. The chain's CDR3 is CASSYSLPEMNTIYF. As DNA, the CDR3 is TGTGCCAGCAGTTACTCTCTCCCTGAAATGAACACCATATATTTT.

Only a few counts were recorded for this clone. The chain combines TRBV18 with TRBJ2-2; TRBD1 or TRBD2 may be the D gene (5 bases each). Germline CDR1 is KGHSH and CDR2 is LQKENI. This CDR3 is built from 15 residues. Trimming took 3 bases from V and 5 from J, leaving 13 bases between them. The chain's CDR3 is CASSPPGTATGELFF. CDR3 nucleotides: TGTGCCAGCTCACCTCCCGGGACCGCGACCGGGGAGCTGTTTTTT.

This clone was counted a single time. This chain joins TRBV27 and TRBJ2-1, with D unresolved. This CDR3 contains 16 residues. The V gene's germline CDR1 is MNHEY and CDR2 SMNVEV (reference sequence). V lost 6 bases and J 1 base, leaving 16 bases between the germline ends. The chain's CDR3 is CASSNDGTPSYNEQFF. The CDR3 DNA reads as TGTGCCAGCAGCAACGACGGAACCCCATCCTACAATGAGCAGTTCTTC.

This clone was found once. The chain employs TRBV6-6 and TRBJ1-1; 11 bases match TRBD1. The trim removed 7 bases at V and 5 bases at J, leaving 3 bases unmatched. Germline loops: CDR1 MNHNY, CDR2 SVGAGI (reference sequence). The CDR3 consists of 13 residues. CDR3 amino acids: CASTRDRGTEAFF. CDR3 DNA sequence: TGTGCCAGCACCCGGGACAGGGGGACTGAAGCTTTCTTT.

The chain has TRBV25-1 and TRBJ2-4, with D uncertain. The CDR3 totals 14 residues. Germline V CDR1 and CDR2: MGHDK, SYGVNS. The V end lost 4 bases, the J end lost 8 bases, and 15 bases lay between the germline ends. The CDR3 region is CASSAYTPGDIQYF. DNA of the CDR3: TGTGCCAGCAGTGCTTACACACCTGGGGACATTCAGTACTTC.

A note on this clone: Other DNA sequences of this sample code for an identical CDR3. The CDR3 reads CASSLAVSYEQYF. The CDR3 coding sequence is TGTGCCAGCAGCTTAGCGGTTAGCTACGAGCAGTACTTC. The chain is built from TRBV11-3 and TRBJ2-7; no clear D gene. CDR3 size: 13 residues. The V and J ends lost 1 base and 3 bases respectively, with 7 bases between them. CDR1 is SGHNT and CDR2 is YENEEA in the germline V gene. Looking up the rest from reference TRBV11-3 and TRBJ2-7 gives the full variable domain: EAGVVQSPRYKIIEKKQPVAFWCNPISGHNTLYWYLQNLGQGPELLIRYENEEAVDDSQLPKDRFSAERLKGVDSTLKIQPAELGDSAVYLCASSLAVSYEQYFGPGTRLTVT.

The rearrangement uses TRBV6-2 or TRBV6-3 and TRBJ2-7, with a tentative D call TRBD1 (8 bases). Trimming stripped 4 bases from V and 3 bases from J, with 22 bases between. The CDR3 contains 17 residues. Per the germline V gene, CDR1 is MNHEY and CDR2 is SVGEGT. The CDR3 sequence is CASSSTAPQGGGYEQYF. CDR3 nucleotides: TGTGCCAGCAGTTCAACGGCCCCACAGGGGGGGGGCTACGAGCAGTACTTC.

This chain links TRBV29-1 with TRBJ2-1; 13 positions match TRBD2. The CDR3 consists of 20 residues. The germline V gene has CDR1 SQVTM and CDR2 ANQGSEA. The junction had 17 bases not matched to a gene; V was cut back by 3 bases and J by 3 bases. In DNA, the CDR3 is TGCAGCGTTGAGCCGATAGGACTTAGGACTAGCGGGAGTTACTACAATGAGCAGTTCTTC. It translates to CSVEPIGLRTSGSYYNEQFF.

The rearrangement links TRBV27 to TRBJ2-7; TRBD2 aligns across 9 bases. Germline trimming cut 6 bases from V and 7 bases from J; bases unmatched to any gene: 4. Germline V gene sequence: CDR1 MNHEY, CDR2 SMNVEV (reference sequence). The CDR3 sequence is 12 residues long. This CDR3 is CASRPLAGEQYF. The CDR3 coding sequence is TGTGCCAGCAGACCTCTAGCGGGGGAGCAGTACTTC.

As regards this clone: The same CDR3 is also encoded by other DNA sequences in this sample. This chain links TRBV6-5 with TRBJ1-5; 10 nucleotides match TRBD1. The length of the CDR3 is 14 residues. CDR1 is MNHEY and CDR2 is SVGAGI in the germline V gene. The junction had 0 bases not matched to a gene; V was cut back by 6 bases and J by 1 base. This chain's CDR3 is CASRGQGSNQPQHF. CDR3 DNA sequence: TGTGCCAGCAGGGGACAGGGGAGCAATCAGCCCCAGCATTTT.

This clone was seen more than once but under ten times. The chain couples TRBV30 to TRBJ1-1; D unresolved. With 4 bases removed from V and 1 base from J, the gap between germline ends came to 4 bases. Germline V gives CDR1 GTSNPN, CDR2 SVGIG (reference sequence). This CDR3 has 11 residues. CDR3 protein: CAWKRNTEAFF. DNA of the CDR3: TGTGCCTGGAAGAGGAACACTGAAGCTTTCTTT.

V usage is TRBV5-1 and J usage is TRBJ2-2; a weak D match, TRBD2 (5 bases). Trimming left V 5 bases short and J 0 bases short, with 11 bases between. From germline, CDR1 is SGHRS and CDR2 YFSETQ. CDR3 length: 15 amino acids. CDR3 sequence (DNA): TGCGCCAGCAGGAAGGACTGGTCGAACACCGGGGAGCTGTTTTTT. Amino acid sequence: CASRKDWSNTGELFF.

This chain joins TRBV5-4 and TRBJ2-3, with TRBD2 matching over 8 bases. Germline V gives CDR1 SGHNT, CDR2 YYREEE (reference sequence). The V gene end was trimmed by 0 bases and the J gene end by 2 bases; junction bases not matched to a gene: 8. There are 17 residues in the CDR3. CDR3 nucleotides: TGTGCCAGCAGCTTGGGGAGCGTAGCGGGAAACACAGATACGCAGTATTTT. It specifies CASSLGSVAGNTDTQYF.

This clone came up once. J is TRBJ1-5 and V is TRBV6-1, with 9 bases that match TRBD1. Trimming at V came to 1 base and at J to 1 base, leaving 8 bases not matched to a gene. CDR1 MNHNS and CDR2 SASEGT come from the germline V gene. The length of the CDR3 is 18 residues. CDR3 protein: CASSEGLQGALSNQPQHF. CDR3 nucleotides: TGTGCCAGCAGTGAAGGACTACAGGGGGCTCTGAGCAATCAGCCCCAGCATTTT.